The present TCR beta chain was sequenced within a study of cytomegalovirus exposure and HLA in healthy donors. Points from the study as a whole: The Asian-associated ancestry cluster reportedly had fewer N-insertions than the approximately 670-donor mean in a later analysis. A few V segments could not be told apart, such as TRBV6-2 and TRBV6-3, and were left out.

A remark on this clone: No antigen is known for it.

Trimming removed 6 bases from V and 5 bases from J, with 13 bases in between. Germline CDR1 MNHEY, CDR2 SVGAGI. This CDR3 is built from 13 residues. Vbeta (60) and Jbeta (13) primers were used in the PCR. Data came from immunoSEQ multiplex PCR; TCRdb stores just in-frame clones and leaves some out. Its table records some 48,000 clones. The V gene is TRBV6-5, the J gene TRBJ1-2; perhaps TRBD1 as D (6 bases). The sample taken for sequencing was PBMCs. This clonotype was obtained from a woman between 40 and 55 years old in good health and CMV-seronegative. CDR3 loop: CASSTDRFYGYTF. The CDR3, as DNA: TGTGCCAGCAGCACCGACAGGTTTTATGGCTACACCTTC.